A selection of T cell receptor beta chains follows, all from one sample in a study of cytomegalovirus exposure and HLA in healthy donors. The table came from immunoSEQ multiplex PCR; TCRdb's copy has only in-frame clones and leaves some out. The repertoire has around 71,000 clones, roughly 94% of them found once; the top ten carry around 1.5%. Sequencing used PBMCs. Receptors were obtained from a man aged 18 to 29 in good health and CMV-seropositive. Each CDR3 is given with its conserved first and last residue. The D gene is left open where the match is weak.

J: TRBJ2-3; V: TRBV7-9; D: TRBD1; CDR3: CASSSTGTGSDTQYF; DNA: TGTGCCAGCAGCTCGACCGGGACAGGGTCAGATACGCAGTATTTT
J: TRBJ2-1; V: TRBV5-4; D: TRBD2; CDR3: CASSSGLAGAGGFNEQFF; DNA: TGTGCCAGCAGCTCGGGACTAGCGGGGGCCGGGGGGTTTAATGAGCAGTTCTTC
J: TRBJ1-2; V: TRBV6-1; D: -; CDR3: CASSEYSYYGYTF; DNA: TGTGCCAGCAGTGAATACTCCTACTATGGCTACACCTTC
J: TRBJ2-1; V: TRBV27; D: -; CDR3: CASSLREPLNEQFF; DNA: TGTGCCAGCAGTTTACGGGAGCCGCTCAACGAGCAGTTCTTC
J: TRBJ1-2; V: TRBV7-2; D: TRBD1; CDR3: CASSSYQGDSTGYTF; DNA: TGTGCCAGCAGCTCCTACCAGGGGGACAGTACCGGCTACACCTTC
J: TRBJ2-5; V: TRBV7-3; D: TRBD2; CDR3: CASSWTSGEARETQYF; DNA: TGTGCCAGCAGCTGGACTAGCGGGGAGGCTAGGGAGACCCAGTACTTC
J: TRBJ1-1; V: TRBV9; D: -; CDR3: CASSVKGNQNTEAFF; DNA: TGTGCCAGCAGCGTAAAGGGGAATCAGAACACTGAAGCTTTCTTT
J: TRBJ1-6; V: TRBV4-1; D: -; CDR3: CASSLLDTSSYNSPLHF; DNA: TGCGCCAGCAGCCTCTTGGACACGTCCTCCTATAATTCACCCCTCCACTTT
J: TRBJ2-7; V: TRBV7-6; D: -; CDR3: CASSQSRTYEQYF; DNA: TGTGCCAGCAGCCAAAGCAGGACCTACGAGCAGTACTTC
J: TRBJ1-4; V: TRBV7-9; D: TRBD1; CDR3: CASSLRGQEHEKLFF; DNA: TGTGCCAGCAGCTTAAGGGGACAGGAGCATGAAAAACTGTTTTTT
J: TRBJ1-1; V: TRBV6-5; D: -; CDR3: CASSYGGSGTSEAFF; DNA: TGTGCCAGCAGTTACGGGGGATCAGGGACATCTGAAGCTTTCTTT